One sample yielded the 23 T cell receptor beta chains listed below, sequenced in a study of blood T cells in healthy people across ages. A second PCR of roughly 7 to 11 cycles used a sample-barcoded 5' primer and a J-beta primer mix. TCRdb analysed the 5' RACE reads with MiXCR anew, one entry per CDR3 protein. The repertoire has about 1.6 million distinct CDR3 sequences, roughly 32% of them found once; the top ten carry around 11%. Sequences were obtained from blood. The receptors were sampled from a woman aged 30 to 39 in good health.

The V gene is TRBV5-1, the J gene TRBJ2-2; D is unclear. From germline, CDR1 is SGHRS and CDR2 YFSETQ. The CDR3 length is 13 residues. Trimming cost V 0 bases and J 6 bases, with 6 bases left between them. The CDR3 region is CASSLDASGELFF. CDR3 nucleotides: TGCGCCAGCAGCTTGGACGCGTCCGGGGAGCTGTTTTTT.

This chain links TRBV28 with TRBJ2-1; TRBD2 agrees at 7 bases. Trimming took 2 bases from V and 5 from J; bases not matched to a gene: 15. There are 18 residues in the CDR3. Germline CDR1 is MDHEN and CDR2 is SYDVKM. CDR3 residues: CASSLALWGEGTDNEQFF. The CDR3 nucleotides read TGTGCCAGCAGTTTAGCGCTTTGGGGGGAGGGGACCGACAATGAGCAGTTCTTC.

The CDR3 here is CASCSRGADTQYF. CDR3 coding DNA: TGTGCCAGCTGCTCGAGGGGCGCAGATACGCAGTATTTT. The rearrangement joins TRBV6-1 to TRBJ2-3; D tentatively reads TRBD1 or TRBD2 (5 bases each). CDR1 and CDR2 from the germline V gene are MNHNS and SASEGT. The ends were cut back, 8 bases at V and 4 bases at J, with 13 bases in the middle. The CDR3 sequence is 13 residues long.

The sample holds a few counts of this clonotype. The rearrangement joins TRBV7-3 to TRBJ2-1; TRBD2 is a possible D gene (5 bases). V lost 5 bases, J lost 7 bases, and 18 bases lay in between. Germline loops: CDR1 SGHTA, CDR2 FQGTGA. There are 15 residues in the CDR3. The CDR3 DNA follows: TGTGCCAGCAGCCTTGACACGGTACGCGGGAATGAGCAGTTCTTC. Translated: CASSLDTVRGNEQFF.

This clonotype was found many times. V usage is TRBV6-1 and J usage is TRBJ2-7; possibly TRBD1 or TRBD2 for D (5 bases each). The ends were cut back, 0 bases at V and 6 bases at J, with 18 bases in the middle. Per the germline V gene, CDR1 is MNHNS and CDR2 is SASEGT. There are 16 residues in the CDR3. CDR3 sequence reads: CASSEAGPRVGGEQYF. The CDR3 DNA reads TGTGCCAGCAGTGAAGCGGGACCAAGGGTGGGTGGCGAGCAGTACTTC.

V and J are TRBV12-2 and TRBJ2-1; the table's D call, TRBD2, was not checked against the DNA. TRBV12-2 is tagged as a pseudogene. The CDR3 is 15 amino acids. CDR3 in amino acids: CASRWTSGRYNEQFF. The CDR3 nucleotides read TGTGCAAGTCGTTGGACTAGCGGGAGGTACAATGAGCAGTTCTTC.

This clonotype was found a few times. The V and J genes are TRBV3-1 and TRBJ1-2; no reliable D call. The germline V gene has CDR1 LGHDT and CDR2 YNNKEL (reference sequence). The CDR3 contains 15 residues. The V end was cut by 4 bases, the J end by 7 bases, with 19 bases between. CDR3 in DNA: TGTGCCAGCAGCCGCCTCCCCGAGGCGCCGGGTGGCTACACCTTC. Its protein product is CASSRLPEAPGGYTF.

This clonotype has only a few counts. The chain employs TRBV3-1 and TRBJ2-4; D is unresolved. The J call is uncertain, as TRBJ2-7 better fits the DNA end. The CDR3 contains 13 residues. CDR1 and CDR2 from the germline V gene are LGHDT and YNNKEL (reference sequence). This chain's CDR3 is CASSHTSQYEQYF. CDR3 sequence (DNA): TGTGCCAGCAGCCATACCTCTCAGTACGAGCAGTACTTC.

The V call is TRBV12-3 or TRBV12-4, the J call TRBJ2-1; 12 nucleotides line up with TRBD2. The junction had 6 bases not matched to a gene; V was cut back by 6 bases and J by 6 bases. This CDR3 contains 15 residues. In DNA, the CDR3 is TGTGCCAGCAGACGGACTAGCGGGGCGTTCAATGAGCAGTTCTTC. It specifies CASRRTSGAFNEQFF.

The gene calls are TRBV7-3 and TRBJ2-1; D perhaps matches TRBD1 (6 bases). Germline V lookup: CDR1 SGHTA, CDR2 FQGTGA. CDR3 size: 12 residues. With 8 bases removed from V and 7 bases from J, the gap between germline ends came to 12 bases. CDR3 loop: CASGLTGNEQFF. In DNA form, the CDR3 reads TGTGCCAGCGGACTTACAGGGAATGAGCAGTTCTTC.

This clonotype has more than one count but fewer than ten. The gene calls are TRBV12-3 or TRBV12-4 and TRBJ2-7; possible D gene TRBD2, 6 bases. The ends were cut back, 7 bases at V and 7 bases at J, with 17 bases in the middle. The CDR3 spans 13 residues. The CDR3 nucleotides are TGTGCCAGCAAACCTTCAGTGGGGGGAGAGCAGTACTTC. Its translation is CASKPSVGGEQYF.

CDR3: CSARGIDLGDYGYTF. CDR3 nucleotide sequence: TGCAGTGCTAGAGGGATCGACCTCGGGGACTATGGCTACACCTTC. The rearrangement joins TRBV20-1 to TRBJ1-2; D not certain. This CDR3 spans 15 amino acids. The germline V gene has CDR1 DFQATT and CDR2 SNEGSKA (reference sequence). V was shortened by 1 base and J by 3 bases, with 15 bases between the two germline ends.

This sequence joins TRBV20-1 and TRBJ2-1; 12 bases agree with TRBD2. CDR3 length equals 16 residues. V lost 0 bases, J lost 4 bases, and 4 bases stayed unmatched. Germline values: CDR1 DFQATT, CDR2 SNEGSKA (reference sequence). The CDR3 protein is CSARDRTSGGYNEQFF. In nucleotides, the CDR3 is TGCAGTGCTAGAGATCGAACTAGCGGGGGGTACAATGAGCAGTTCTTC.

In DNA form, the CDR3 reads TGTGCCAGCTCACCACGGACCGGTGAACAGTCCTACGAGCAGTACTTC. Protein product: CASSPRTGEQSYEQYF. J is TRBJ2-7 and V is TRBV18; no reliable D call. The CDR3 runs 16 residues. CDR1 and CDR2 (germline): KGHSH, LQKENI. Trimming removed 1 base from V and 1 base from J, with 14 bases in between.

The CDR3 region has the DNA TGTGCCAGCAGCATCGGGAGGTACTTCAATGAGCAGTTCTTC. The encoded protein is CASSIGRYFNEQFF. The V call is TRBV21-1, the J call TRBJ2-1. TRBV21-1 is assigned pseudogene status. The CDR3 totals 14 residues.

This chain uses TRBV6-1 with TRBJ2-5, with D perhaps TRBD1 (5 bases). This CDR3 spans 13 amino acids. The germline V gene has CDR1 MNHNS and CDR2 SASEGT. Trimming removed 11 bases from V and 4 bases from J, with 17 bases in between. The CDR3 spells CAGTPGSRETQYF. In DNA, the CDR3 is TGTGCCGGCACCCCAGGGTCCCGAGAGACCCAGTACTTC.

The chain is built from TRBV27 and TRBJ2-5, with 10 bases lining up with TRBD2. Trimming removed 0 bases from V and 5 bases from J; junction bases left unmatched: 6. Germline values: CDR1 MNHEY, CDR2 SMNVEV (reference sequence). The CDR3 extends over 16 amino acids. CDR3 residues: CASSLSLAGVRETQYF. CDR3 coding DNA: TGTGCCAGCAGTTTATCGCTAGCGGGGGTGAGGGAGACCCAGTACTTC.

This clonotype was seen more than once but under ten times. The chain is built from TRBV6-6 and TRBJ2-5, with 8 bases matching TRBD2. After removal of 2 bases from V and 5 bases from J, the junction contained 4 bases not matched to a gene. Germline CDR1 and CDR2: MNHNY and SVGAGI (reference sequence). This CDR3 contains 14 residues. CDR3 sequence (DNA): TGTGCCAGCAGTTACCAAGCGGGAGATGAGACCCAGTACTTC. Translated: CASSYQAGDETQYF.

This clonotype was seen a handful of times. J is TRBJ2-2 and V is TRBV2; the D is unclear. The CDR3 length is 11 residues. Germline CDR1 reads SNHLY; CDR2 reads FYNNEI. Between the trimmed V and J ends, which lost 4 bases and 6 bases, there was a span of 3 bases. The DNA of the CDR3 is TGTGCCAGCAGTGCGCCCGGGGAGCTGTTTTTT. Protein sequence: CASSAPGELFF.

CDR3 bases: TGTGCCAGCAGCTTAGACCTCGATTCACCCCTCCACTTT. Translation: CASSLDLDSPLHF. The chain joins TRBV7-7 to TRBJ1-6; D is undetermined. The CDR3 is 13 amino acids. Germline V gives CDR1 SSHAT, CDR2 FNYEAQ (reference sequence). Trimming pared 1 base from V and 8 bases from J, leaving 6 bases between.

There are many counts of this clonotype. The chain is built from TRBV4-1 and TRBJ2-1; D may be TRBD2 (7 bases). CDR1 MGHRA and CDR2 YSYEKL come from the germline V gene. Trimming took off 0 bases at V and 5 bases at J, with 11 bases between the two ends. The CDR3 is 15 residues long. CDR3 in DNA: TGCGCCAGCAGCCAAGAGCGGGGGCCCAACAATGAGCAGTTCTTC. Its translation: CASSQERGPNNEQFF.

This clonotype occurred a few times. This sequence joins TRBV12-3 or TRBV12-4 and TRBJ2-3; 8 bases agree with TRBD2. The CDR3 has 15 residues. V lost 7 bases, J lost 2 bases, and 8 bases stayed unmatched. The CDR3 DNA is TGTGCCAGCACCCTTACTAGCGGAATCACAGATACGCAGTATTTT. As protein: CASTLTSGITDTQYF.

The V and J genes are TRBV18 and TRBJ2-1; 7 nucleotides agree with TRBD1. After removal of 0 bases from V and 10 bases from J, the junction contained 9 bases not matched to a gene. The CDR3 length is 15 residues. Germline CDR1 and CDR2: KGHSH and LQKENI. In DNA form, the CDR3 reads TGTGCCAGCTCACCACCGGACAGGACCGTTCTCGAGCAGTTCTTC. Amino acids: CASSPPDRTVLEQFF. Full variable domain (outside the CDR3, taken from reference TRBV18 and TRBJ2-1): NAGVMQNPRHLVRRRGQEARLRCSPMKGHSHVYWYRQLPEEGLKFMVYLQKENIIDESGMPKERFSAEFPKEGPSILRIQQVVRGDSAAYFCASSPPDRTVLEQFFGPGTRLTVL.